This T cell receptor (beta chain) was documented in a study of blood T cells in healthy people across ages. General study results and limits: Naive T cell percentage showed a strong correlation with TCR beta diversity. Investigators treated diversity estimates from one million T cells as underestimates. CMV status of donors was unknown, possibly confounding expanded clonotype changes.

Trimming took off 3 bases at V and 7 bases at J, with 16 bases between the two ends. CDR3 length equals 14 residues. CDR1 is SGHRS, CDR2 YFSETQ, per germline. This clonotype turned up a few times. No antigen is known for it. The authors ran a second PCR of about 6 to 11 cycles using a sample-barcoded 5' primer and a J-beta primer mix. One entry per CDR3 protein results from TCRdb running MiXCR on the 5' RACE reads. The sample lists some 880,000 distinct CDR3 sequences; 35% to 40% were seen once. Donor samples were obtained from healthy Caucasian individuals from Russia, aged 6 to 90. The chain has TRBV5-1 and TRBJ2-5; D is perhaps TRBD2 (6 bases). The TCR comes from a man aged 18 to 35 in good health. Sequences were obtained from blood. For the CDR3, the DNA is TGCGCCAGCAGCTCCGGGACTCCCCTGGGGACCCAGTACTTC. Translated: CASSSGTPLGTQYF.